This T cell receptor (beta chain) is drawn from a study of T cells expressing NK-cell markers. The CDR3 loop spans 14 amino acids. Germline CDR1 is SNHLY and CDR2 is FYNNEI. TCRdb reprocessed the 5' RACE reads and reports one entry per CDR3 protein, with no DNA. The sample's table shows roughly 160,000 distinct CDR3 sequences. The source is a woman aged 18-70 years in good health. Source material: blood T cells: a sorted CD56 or NKG2C T cell subset, CD4+ or CD8+ T cells, or bulk PBMC T cells (not recorded which). This sequence joins TRBV2 and TRBJ2-3; TCRdb selects TRBD1, and the lack of DNA leaves this call unchecked. CDR3 sequence: CASRAGTITDTQYF.